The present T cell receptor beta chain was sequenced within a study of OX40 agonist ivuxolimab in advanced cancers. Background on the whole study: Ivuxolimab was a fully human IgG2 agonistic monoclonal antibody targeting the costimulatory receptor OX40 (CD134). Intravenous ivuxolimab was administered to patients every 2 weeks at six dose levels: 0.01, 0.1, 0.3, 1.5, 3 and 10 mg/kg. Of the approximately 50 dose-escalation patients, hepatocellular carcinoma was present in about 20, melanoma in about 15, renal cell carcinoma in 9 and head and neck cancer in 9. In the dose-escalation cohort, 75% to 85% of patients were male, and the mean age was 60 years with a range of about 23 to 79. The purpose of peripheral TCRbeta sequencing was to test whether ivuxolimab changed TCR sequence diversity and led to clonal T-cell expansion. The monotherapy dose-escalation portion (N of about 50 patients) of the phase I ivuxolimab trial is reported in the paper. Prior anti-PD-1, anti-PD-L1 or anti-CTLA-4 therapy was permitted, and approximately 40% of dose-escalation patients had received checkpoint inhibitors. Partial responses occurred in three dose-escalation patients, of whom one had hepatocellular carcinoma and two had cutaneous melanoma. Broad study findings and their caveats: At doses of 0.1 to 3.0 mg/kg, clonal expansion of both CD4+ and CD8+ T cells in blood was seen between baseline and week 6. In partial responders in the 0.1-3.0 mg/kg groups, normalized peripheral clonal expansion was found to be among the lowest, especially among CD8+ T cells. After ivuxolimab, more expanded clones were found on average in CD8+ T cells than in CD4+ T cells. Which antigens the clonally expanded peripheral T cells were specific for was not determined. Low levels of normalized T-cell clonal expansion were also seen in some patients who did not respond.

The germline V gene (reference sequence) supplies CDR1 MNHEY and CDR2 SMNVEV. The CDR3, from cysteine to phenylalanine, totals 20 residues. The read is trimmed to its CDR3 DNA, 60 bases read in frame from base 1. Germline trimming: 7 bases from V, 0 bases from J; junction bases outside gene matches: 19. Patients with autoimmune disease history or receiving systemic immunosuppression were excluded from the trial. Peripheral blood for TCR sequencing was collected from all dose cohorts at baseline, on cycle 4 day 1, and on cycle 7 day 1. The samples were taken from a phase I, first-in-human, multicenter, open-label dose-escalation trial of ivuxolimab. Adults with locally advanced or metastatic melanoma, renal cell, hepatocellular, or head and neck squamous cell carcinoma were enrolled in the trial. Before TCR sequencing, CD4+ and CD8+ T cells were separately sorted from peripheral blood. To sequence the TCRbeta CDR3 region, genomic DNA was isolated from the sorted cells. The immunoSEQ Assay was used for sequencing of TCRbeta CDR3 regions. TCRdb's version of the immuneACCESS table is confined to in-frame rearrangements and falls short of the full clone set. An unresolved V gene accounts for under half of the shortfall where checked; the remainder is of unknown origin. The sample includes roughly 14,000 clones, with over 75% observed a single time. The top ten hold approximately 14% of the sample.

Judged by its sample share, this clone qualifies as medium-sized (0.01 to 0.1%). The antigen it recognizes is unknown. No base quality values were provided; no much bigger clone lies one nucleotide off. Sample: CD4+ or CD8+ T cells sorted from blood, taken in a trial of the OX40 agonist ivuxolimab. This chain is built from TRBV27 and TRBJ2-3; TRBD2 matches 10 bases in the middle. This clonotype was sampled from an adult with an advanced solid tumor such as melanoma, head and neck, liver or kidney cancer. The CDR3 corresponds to CASKSGVMQREGESTDTQYF. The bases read TGTGCCAGCAAGTCTGGAGTGATGCAGCGGGAGGGGGAGAGCACAGATACGCAGTATTTT.